This TCR beta chain derives from a study of blood T cell repertoires in COVID-19. This clone was counted once. Produced via immunoSEQ multiplex PCR; TCRdb's table is partial and in-frame only. The sample lists roughly 95,000 clones; approximately 82% were seen once. The V and J ends lost 2 bases and 4 bases, in that order; junction bases with no gene match: 3. The CDR3 is made up of 14 amino acids. The germline gives CDR1 SGHVS, CDR2 FNYEAQ. Sequenced material: peripheral blood. The chain uses TRBV7-6 and TRBJ1-1; 8 nucleotides match TRBD1. The origin of this receptor is a man in his fifties or sixties with active or convalescent COVID-19. As DNA, the CDR3 is TGTGCCAGCAGCTTACAGGGGGCGCGCACTGAAGCTTTCTTT. Translating it yields CASSLQGARTEAFF.